This entry lists 30 T cell receptor beta chains sequenced from one sample in a study of cytomegalovirus exposure and HLA in healthy donors. A multiplex PCR was run with 60 Vbeta primers and 13 Jbeta primers. The protocol was immunoSEQ multiplex PCR, while the TCRdb copy is restricted to in-frame clones and leaves out a portion. The data contain fewer than 150,000 clones, 77% of them singletons. The sample comprised PBMCs. The receptors were sampled from a woman aged 50 to 60 in good health and CMV-seronegative.

V is TRBV7-2 and J is TRBJ2-1; tentatively, D is TRBD1 (6 bases). V lost 1 base, J lost 10 bases, and 11 bases lay in between. The V gene's germline CDR1 is SGHTA and CDR2 FQGNSA. The CDR3 runs to 13 residues. In nucleotides, the CDR3 is TGTGCCAGCAGCTTAGGTAAGGGGACAGAGCAGTTCTTC. Amino acids: CASSLGKGTEQFF.

In DNA form, the CDR3 reads TGTGCCAGCAGTGACGAGCGGGGGGGCTCCAATGAGCAGTTCTTC. Its protein product is CASSDERGGSNEQFF. The chain uses TRBV6-4 and TRBJ2-1; 10 bases map to TRBD2. Per germline, CDR1 MRHNA and CDR2 SNTAGT. With V trimmed by 2 bases and J by 6 bases, 4 bases remained unmatched. This CDR3 has 15 residues.

The genes are TRBV10-3 and TRBJ1-1; TRBD1 is a possible D gene (5 bases). V shed 6 bases and J shed 0 bases, with 14 bases lying between them. Germline values: CDR1 ENHRY, CDR2 SYGVKD. This CDR3 contains 15 residues. CDR3 in amino acids: CAISDDRTLNTEAFF. DNA of the CDR3: TGTGCCATCAGCGATGACAGAACCTTGAACACTGAAGCTTTCTTT.

The J gene is TRBJ2-5, the V gene TRBV9; TRBD2 might be the D (5 bases). The V end was cut by 4 bases, the J end by 5 bases, with 21 bases between. The CDR3 contains 16 residues. Germline V gene lookup returns CDR1 SGDLS and CDR2 YYNGEE. In DNA form, the CDR3 reads TGTGCCAGCAGCCGAAGCGGCGACCGAGCGGCGGAGACCCAGTACTTC. As protein: CASSRSGDRAAETQYF.

This rearrangement joins TRBV27 to TRBJ1-6; D not resolved. Trimming took off 3 bases at V and 8 bases at J, with 11 bases between the two ends. The CDR3 length is 14 residues. CDR1 is MNHEY and CDR2 is SMNVEV in the germline V gene (reference sequence). CDR3: CASSLRRLDSPLHF. CDR3 nucleotide sequence: TGTGCCAGCAGTTTGCGGAGATTGGATTCACCCCTCCACTTT.

The rearrangement links TRBV11-2 to TRBJ2-2; possibly TRBD2 for D (5 bases). Per the germline V gene, CDR1 is SGHAT and CDR2 is FQNNGV. Trimming cost V 2 bases and J 2 bases, with 9 bases left between them. The CDR3 covers 15 residues. The CDR3 spells CASSLSGGNTGELFF. The CDR3 DNA sequence: TGTGCCAGCAGCTTAAGCGGAGGCAACACCGGGGAGCTGTTTTTT.

The chain recombines TRBV14 with TRBJ2-3; 8 bases match TRBD1. From germline, CDR1 is SGHDN and CDR2 FVKESK. This CDR3 comprises 15 residues. After removal of 2 bases from V and 5 bases from J, the junction contained 6 bases not matched to a gene. The CDR3: CASSQMGRGQDTQYF. The CDR3 DNA sequence: TGTGCCAGCAGCCAAATGGGCAGGGGGCAAGATACGCAGTATTTT.

The chain recombines TRBV19 with TRBJ1-4; 8 bases match TRBD1. The CDR3 is 18 amino acids. Germline assignment: CDR1 LNHDA and CDR2 SQIVND (reference sequence). J gave up 4 bases and V 1 base, and 11 bases lay outside the gene matches. CDR3 residues: CASSIGHISGTGNEKLFF. The CDR3, as DNA: TGTGCCAGTAGTATAGGTCATATCTCCGGGACAGGTAATGAAAAACTGTTTTTT.

The chain has TRBV11-1 and TRBJ2-4; 8 nucleotides agree with TRBD1. Germline assignment: CDR1 SGHAT and CDR2 FQDESV (reference sequence). The CDR3 contains 13 residues. V was clipped by 5 bases and J by 9 bases; unmatched bases: 6. The CDR3 DNA sequence: TGTGCCAGCAGCCCTGACAGGGGAGGCATTCAGTACTTC. This gives the protein CASSPDRGGIQYF.

The rearrangement uses TRBV10-2 and TRBJ2-5, with D unresolved. The ends were cut back, 0 bases at V and 1 base at J, with 12 bases in the middle. CDR1 and CDR2 (germline): WSHSY, SAAADI. This CDR3 contains 16 residues. CDR3 sequence reads: CASSESYDWPQETQYF. CDR3 in DNA: TGCGCCAGCAGTGAGTCCTACGACTGGCCCCAAGAGACCCAGTACTTC.

This clone occurred a few times. This chain joins TRBV2 and TRBJ1-6; 8 bases align to TRBD1. The V segment lost 6 bases and the J segment 7 bases; nucleotides outside the gene matches: 5. This CDR3 has 14 residues. Germline CDR1 reads SNHLY; CDR2 reads FYNNEI. CDR3 coding DNA: TGTGCCAGCAGGACAGGGGTCGTCAATTCACCCCTCCACTTT. Protein sequence: CASRTGVVNSPLHF.

This clone was picked up a small number of times. This sequence joins TRBV10-3 and TRBJ1-2; 8 nucleotides align to TRBD1. Germline assignment: CDR1 ENHRY and CDR2 SYGVKD. After removal of 6 bases from V and 7 bases from J, the junction contained 4 bases not matched to a gene. The CDR3 extends over 12 amino acids. As DNA, the CDR3 is TGTGCCATCAGCACAGGGGGTTCTGGCTACACCTTC. Encoded protein: CAISTGGSGYTF.

The J gene is TRBJ1-1, the V gene TRBV19; 7 bases are a match to TRBD1. The CDR3 sequence is 15 residues long. The germline V gene has CDR1 LNHDA and CDR2 SQIVND (reference sequence). J lost 3 bases, V lost 7 bases, and 11 bases had no gene match. In DNA, the CDR3 is TGTGCCAGTATCCACTCCAGGGGGGACGACACTGAAGCTTTCTTT. Its protein product is CASIHSRGDDTEAFF.

This clone has only a few counts. The chain carries TRBV7-8 and TRBJ1-3, with D unclear. V was cut by 7 bases and J by 2 bases, with 9 bases left in between. Germline V gene sequence: CDR1 SGHVS, CDR2 FQNEAQ. CDR3 length: 13 amino acids. CDR3: CASTETAGNTIYF. In DNA, the CDR3 is TGTGCCAGCACGGAGACTGCTGGAAACACCATATATTTT.

The rearrangement uses TRBV15 and TRBJ2-1, with D maybe TRBD1 (5 bases). The CDR3 has 14 residues. Per germline, CDR1 LNHNV and CDR2 YYDKDF (reference sequence). The V end was cut by 0 bases, the J end by 6 bases, with 9 bases between. The CDR3 bases are TGTGCCACCAGCAGAGAAGGCAGGGTCAATGAGCAGTTCTTC. It translates to CATSREGRVNEQFF.

This rearrangement joins TRBV7-9 to TRBJ2-7, with 8 bases identical to TRBD1. CDR3 length: 14 amino acids. Trimming cost V 7 bases and J 0 bases; bases outside gene matches: 5. From germline, CDR1 is SEHNR and CDR2 FQNEAQ (reference sequence). CDR3 coding DNA: TGTGCCAGCACCGGGACAGGTGCCTCCTACGAGCAGTACTTC. Amino acid sequence: CASTGTGASYEQYF.

J is TRBJ1-6 and V is TRBV28; TRBD1 agrees at 9 bases. The V and J ends lost 5 bases and 10 bases, in that order; junction bases with no gene match: 9. The germline CDR1 and CDR2 sequences are MDHEN and SYDVKM. The CDR3 sequence is 15 residues long. This CDR3 reads CASSTPQGAGSPLHF. The CDR3 bases are TGTGCCAGCAGTACCCCACAGGGGGCCGGCTCACCCCTCCACTTT.

This chain uses TRBV6-1 with TRBJ2-5; 9 bases map to TRBD2. This CDR3 is built from 15 residues. The V segment lost 7 bases and the J segment 3 bases; nucleotides outside the gene matches: 9. Germline V CDR1 and CDR2: MNHNS, SASEGT. The CDR3 nucleotides are TGTGCCAGCATCTGGGGCGGGGGGGCGAAAGAGACCCAGTACTTC. Protein product: CASIWGGGAKETQYF.

The rearrangement links TRBV7-6 to TRBJ2-3; D remains ambiguous. Trimming took 1 base from V and 3 from J, leaving 17 bases between them. The CDR3 is 17 residues long. Per the germline V gene, CDR1 is SGHVS and CDR2 is FNYEAQ. The CDR3 loop is CASSLGSMPMKTDTQYF. DNA for the CDR3: TGTGCCAGCAGCTTAGGATCGATGCCTATGAAAACAGATACGCAGTATTTT.

This rearrangement joins TRBV6-5 to TRBJ1-1; D not resolved. V lost 6 bases, J lost 2 bases, and 13 bases lay in between. CDR1 and CDR2 (germline): MNHEY, SVGAGI. CDR3 size: 14 residues. The CDR3 here is CASSPQPTNTEAFF. The DNA for the CDR3 is TGTGCCAGCAGCCCACAGCCAACTAACACTGAAGCTTTCTTT.

V gene TRBV5-1 combines with J gene TRBJ2-7; 8 bases match TRBD1. CDR1 SGHRS and CDR2 YFSETQ come from the germline V gene. After removal of 5 bases from V and 1 base from J, the junction contained 5 bases not matched to a gene. This CDR3 is 14 amino acids long. The chain's CDR3 is CASRLTGASYEQYF. The CDR3 coding sequence is TGCGCCAGCAGGCTGACAGGGGCGTCCTACGAGCAGTACTTC.

This rearrangement joins TRBV2 to TRBJ2-7, with a tentative D call TRBD2 (6 bases). From germline, CDR1 is SNHLY and CDR2 FYNNEI. Trimming took 7 bases from V and 0 from J, leaving 13 bases between them. The CDR3 covers 14 residues. This CDR3 reads CASNVGGSSYEQYF. The CDR3 region has the DNA TGTGCCAGCAATGTCGGAGGGTCCTCCTACGAGCAGTACTTC.

This chain connects TRBV28 to TRBJ2-7, with 9 bases lining up with TRBD1. The germline gives CDR1 MDHEN, CDR2 SYDVKM. V dropped 3 bases and J dropped 4; count of bases not matched to a gene: 10. The CDR3 sequence is 16 residues long. CDR3 sequence (DNA): TGTGCCAGCAGTTTCCCCAAGGGGACAGGGTTATACGAGCAGTACTTC. This encodes CASSFPKGTGLYEQYF.

This clone has a single count. The chain has TRBV5-4 and TRBJ2-7; 10 positions agree with TRBD2. The germline CDR1 and CDR2 sequences are SGHNT and YYREEE (reference sequence). Trimming took 4 bases from V and 3 from J; bases not matched to a gene: 4. The CDR3 has 14 residues. The CDR3 loop is CASSQLAGSYEQYF. The CDR3 DNA reads as TGTGCCAGCAGCCAACTAGCGGGGAGCTACGAGCAGTACTTC. Filled out from reference TRBV5-4 and TRBJ2-7, the complete variable domain reads ETGVTQSPTHLIKTRGQQVTLRCSSQSGHNTVSWYQQALGQGPQFIFQYYREEENGRGNFPPRFSGLQFPNYSSELNVNALELDDSALYLCASSQLAGSYEQYFGPGTRLTVT.

This rearrangement joins TRBV28 to TRBJ1-2, with 7 bases aligning to TRBD1. CDR3 length: 12 residues. V shed 6 bases and J 7 bases; nucleotides not matched to a gene: 5. In germline, CDR1 is MDHEN, CDR2 SYDVKM. CDR3 region: CASSPGQAGYTF. The DNA for the CDR3 is TGTGCCAGCAGCCCCGGACAGGCTGGCTACACCTTC.

V gene TRBV10-3 combines with J gene TRBJ1-5, with 9 bases identical to TRBD1. V dropped 6 bases and J dropped 0; count of bases not matched to a gene: 3. This CDR3 spans 15 amino acids. Germline assignment: CDR1 ENHRY and CDR2 SYGVKD. This CDR3 is CAIRTGGDSNQPQHF. CDR3 coding DNA: TGTGCCATCAGGACAGGGGGAGATAGCAATCAGCCCCAGCATTTT.

This sequence joins TRBV5-1 and TRBJ1-2; 7 nucleotides agree with TRBD1. Trimming cost V 4 bases and J 4 bases; bases outside gene matches: 16. Germline CDR1 reads SGHRS; CDR2 reads YFSETQ. This CDR3 has 17 amino acids. DNA of the CDR3: TGCGCCAGCAGCGCGGCAGGGGGGCGAATGGGGGTCTATGGCTACACCTTC. This gives the protein CASSAAGGRMGVYGYTF.

The V call is TRBV29-1, the J call TRBJ1-2; D remains unclear. The CDR3 totals 12 residues. The V gene's germline CDR1 is SQVTM and CDR2 ANQGSEA. Trimming removed 5 bases at V and 13 bases at J, with 20 bases between. The DNA of the CDR3 is TGCAGCGTTTCCGGCGTTGGGAGTTTAGCCACCTTC. This translates into CSVSGVGSLATF.

The V and J genes are TRBV29-1 and TRBJ1-1, with 8 bases that match TRBD1. The CDR3 runs to 18 residues. J was trimmed by 3 bases and V by 5 bases; bases with no gene match: 20. Germline-derived CDR1 and CDR2 are SQVTM and ANQGSEA. CDR3: CSVPFVDRGPWGYTEAFF. The CDR3 nucleotides are TGCAGCGTTCCCTTTGTTGACAGGGGCCCCTGGGGGTACACTGAAGCTTTCTTT.

This rearrangement joins TRBV19 to TRBJ2-3, with 7 positions matching TRBD2. Germline V lookup: CDR1 LNHDA, CDR2 SQIVND (reference sequence). V lost 1 base, J lost 5 bases, and 9 bases stayed unmatched. There are 16 residues in the CDR3. The CDR3 nucleotides read TGTGCCAGTAGTATAGCCAGCGGGGTAACCGGAGATACGCAGTATTTT. Translated: CASSIASGVTGDTQYF. The full variable domain, rest sourced from reference TRBV19 and TRBJ2-3, is DGGITQSPKYLFRKEGQNVTLSCEQNLNHDAMYWYRQDPGQGLRLIYYSQIVNDFQKGDIAEGYSVSREKKESFPLTVTSAQKNPTAFYLCASSIASGVTGDTQYFGPGTRLTVL.